This TCR beta chain is drawn from a study of blood T cells in healthy people across ages. Unmatched junction bases numbered 7, after V lost 4 bases and J lost 4 bases. This CDR3 spans 14 amino acids. The germline V gene encodes CDR1 DFQATT and CDR2 SNEGSKA (reference sequence). Per sample, a minimum of 6 million PBMCs were isolated. No fewer than 5.5 micrograms of total RNA were isolated from every sample. It was with a sample-barcoded 5' primer and a J-beta primer mix that a second PCR of roughly 6 to 12 cycles was run. Each sample provided no less than 3 million CDR3-containing paired-end reads. TCRdb independently ran MiXCR on the 5' RACE reads; one entry per CDR3 protein. The sample contains 890,000 or so distinct CDR3 sequences, around 62% of which appear only once.

The sequencing sample was made of blood. The receptor's source is a man aged 30 to 45 in good health. V usage is TRBV20-1 and J usage is TRBJ2-1, with TRBD2 identical over 7 bases. CDR3 sequence: CSAIAGTTYNEQFF. CDR3 DNA: TGCAGTGCTATAGCTGGGACTACTTACAATGAGCAGTTCTTC.